Presented here are 22 T cell receptor beta chains from one specimen sequenced in a study of T cell repertoires in cytomegalovirus infection. Using its own MiXCR run on the reads, TCRdb lists one record per CDR3 protein. The profile shows about 680,000 distinct CDR3 sequences, 20% to 25% of them singletons. The source material was CD8+ T cells from PBMCs. Every receptor here comes from a human donor in good health (CMV status not recorded). Some clones in this sample may be carry-over from other donors' samples.

This chain links TRBV20-1 with TRBJ2-1; possible D gene TRBD2, 5 bases. V lost 4 bases to trimming and J lost 0 bases, with 13 bases between them. The CDR3 covers 15 residues. Germline lookup yields CDR1 DFQATT and CDR2 SNEGSKA (reference sequence). In nucleotides, the CDR3 is TGCAGTGCTAAATGGACTGGGAGCTCCTACAATGAGCAGTTCTTC. The encoded protein is CSAKWTGSSYNEQFF.

This clonotype was detected a few times. The chain uses TRBV28 and TRBJ1-5; tentatively, D is TRBD1 (5 bases). There are 14 residues in the CDR3. V dropped 2 bases and J dropped 3 bases, with 8 bases sitting between them. Per the germline V gene, CDR1 is MDHEN and CDR2 is SYDVKM. CDR3 DNA sequence: TGTGCCAGCAGTTTACTCGGACACAATCAGCCCCAGCATTTT. This encodes CASSLLGHNQPQHF.

This clonotype was observed at least ten times. The chain couples TRBV27 to TRBJ2-1; D gene ambiguous. V dropped 0 bases and J dropped 6 bases, with 6 bases sitting between them. CDR3 length equals 13 residues. Germline V lookup: CDR1 MNHEY, CDR2 SMNVEV (reference sequence). The CDR3 reads CASSLSAPNEQFF. The CDR3 nucleotides read TGTGCCAGCAGTTTATCAGCCCCCAATGAGCAGTTCTTC.

With regard to this clonotype: A read error may explain this, as a much larger clone is one base away. The chain is built from TRBV7-2 and TRBJ2-1, with a weak D call TRBD2 (7 bases). Germline values: CDR1 SGHTA, CDR2 FQGNSA. The V gene lost 1 base and the J gene lost 7 bases, with 14 bases spanning the gap. The CDR3 loop spans 15 amino acids. CDR3 bases: TGTGCCAGCAGCTTAGTTTCGAGGGGGGGGAATGAGCAGTTCTTC. Translation: CASSLVSRGGNEQFF.

Comments on this clonotype: It may be a read error: a sequence one base away is much more abundant. The CDR3 sequence: CANTRSGYEQYF. CDR3 nucleotide sequence: TGTGCCAACACTAGATCGGGCTACGAGCAGTACTTC. The chain has TRBV7-9 and TRBJ2-7, with D possibly matching TRBD2 (5 bases). V was clipped by 10 bases and J by 3 bases, with 13 bases between them. The V gene's germline CDR1 is SEHNR and CDR2 FQNEAQ (reference sequence). The CDR3 covers 12 residues.

The rearrangement links TRBV4-2 to TRBJ2-2; TRBD2 matches 8 bases. The CDR3 contains 17 residues. J lost 5 bases, V lost 1 base, and 9 bases had no gene match. CDR1 and CDR2 from the germline V gene are LGHNA and YNFKEQ. The CDR3 is CASSQAVGGATTGELFF. The CDR3 DNA reads as TGTGCCAGCAGCCAAGCCGTCGGGGGGGCTACGACCGGGGAGCTGTTTTTT.

This clonotype turned up a few times. The chain joins TRBV4-1 to TRBJ1-1; 7 nucleotides agree with TRBD1. The CDR3 runs to 17 residues. J was trimmed by 1 base and V by 1 base; bases with no gene match: 9. Per the germline V gene, CDR1 is MGHRA and CDR2 is YSYEKL. The CDR3, as DNA: TGCGCCAGCAGCCAAGGGGGACAGCCAAGCCCGAACACTGAAGCTTTCTTT. Its translation: CASSQGGQPSPNTEAFF.

The chain links TRBV7-8 to TRBJ2-5; 7 nucleotides match TRBD2. This CDR3 has 16 amino acids. The trim removed 1 base at V and 5 bases at J, leaving 10 bases unmatched. Germline-derived CDR1 and CDR2 are SGHVS and FQNEAQ. CDR3 coding DNA: TGTGCCAGCAGCTTAGGGACGCTAGCCGGGGGGGAGACCCAGTACTTC. Translated: CASSLGTLAGGETQYF.

In this sample, this clonotype turned up many times. The rearrangement uses TRBV28 and TRBJ1-2; D is uncertain. The ends were cut back, 6 bases at V and 3 bases at J, with 17 bases in the middle. The CDR3 is made up of 15 amino acids. The germline V gene encodes CDR1 MDHEN and CDR2 SYDVKM. In DNA form, the CDR3 reads TGTGCCAGCAGCCCAATGGGGAGATCGGACTATGGCTACACCTTC. This sequence encodes CASSPMGRSDYGYTF.

To note about this clonotype: This CDR3 fails to terminate in the conserved phenylalanine or tryptophan, so it likely reflects a read error. The J gene is TRBJ2-1, the V gene TRBV5-5, with no clear D. V was clipped by 4 bases and J by 12 bases, with 8 bases between them. CDR1 and CDR2 from the germline V gene are SGHKS and YYEKEE (reference sequence). The CDR3 has 10 residues. Here the CDR3 DNA reads TGTGCCAGCAGCACGGGCCCGCAGTTCTCC. Translated, it gives CASSTGPQFS.

This clonotype has just a few counts. V gene TRBV28 combines with J gene TRBJ1-2; TRBD1 is a possible D gene (6 bases). The CDR3 sequence is 15 residues long. Germline V gene sequence: CDR1 MDHEN, CDR2 SYDVKM. Trimming cost V 5 bases and J 3 bases, with 16 bases left between them. DNA of the CDR3: TGTGCCAGCAGTCCTCTCGGGACACTTCACTATGGCTACACCTTC. Protein product: CASSPLGTLHYGYTF.

This rearrangement joins TRBV6-2 or TRBV6-3 to TRBJ2-2, with D possibly being TRBD2 (6 bases). The CDR3 is made up of 11 amino acids. The V end was cut by 8 bases, the J end by 7 bases, with 8 bases between. CDR1 MNHEY and CDR2 SVGEGT come from the germline V gene. The CDR3 DNA follows: TGTGCCAGCGCGGGAAGCGGGGAGCTGTTTTTT. Residues: CASAGSGELFF.

As regards this clonotype: A much larger clone differs by one base, so this may be a read error. The chain recombines TRBV12-3 or TRBV12-4 with TRBJ1-2, with D possibly being TRBD1 (5 bases). The CDR3 sequence is 14 residues long. CDR3 loop: CANSLGGVSYGYTF. In DNA form, the CDR3 reads TGTGCCAACAGTTTAGGAGGGGTGAGCTATGGCTACACCTTC.

This clonotype was seen more than once but under ten times. The chain links TRBV28 to TRBJ1-2, with D hard to call. Trimming stripped 4 bases from V and 6 bases from J, with 12 bases between. This CDR3 is built from 13 residues. Looked up from germline, CDR1 is MDHEN and CDR2 is SYDVKM. CDR3 coding DNA: TGTGCCAGCAGTTCAACGGGTGGCGATGGCTACACCTTC. It encodes CASSSTGGDGYTF.

CDR3 in amino acids: CSATDRQVTQETQYF. For the CDR3, the DNA is TGCAGTGCAACCGACCGACAGGTTACCCAAGAGACCCAGTACTTC. The V gene is TRBV20-1, the J gene TRBJ2-5; a weak D match, TRBD1 (6 bases). In germline, CDR1 is DFQATT, CDR2 SNEGSKA (reference sequence). The V end lost 6 bases, the J end lost 1 base, and 18 bases lay between the germline ends. CDR3 length equals 15 residues.

The chain joins TRBV27 to TRBJ2-3; 10 bases are shared with TRBD1. This CDR3 is 17 amino acids long. The germline gives CDR1 MNHEY, CDR2 SMNVEV (reference sequence). J gave up 6 bases and V 2 bases, and 11 bases lay outside the gene matches. CDR3 in DNA: TGTGCCAGCAGTTTAATCCACACGGGACAGGGGCTGGATACGCAGTATTTT. Protein: CASSLIHTGQGLDTQYF.

There are a few counts of this clonotype. The J gene is TRBJ2-3, the V gene TRBV6-1; possibly TRBD1 for D (5 bases). CDR1 is MNHNS and CDR2 is SASEGT in the germline V gene. The ends were cut back, 5 bases at V and 3 bases at J, with 24 bases in the middle. CDR3 length: 18 amino acids. Here the CDR3 DNA reads TGTGCCAGCAGTTATGTATTCAGGGTCGGTGGTTGGACAGATACGCAGTATTTT. The encoded protein is CASSYVFRVGGWTDTQYF.

This chain links TRBV20-1 with TRBJ2-1; D is possibly TRBD1 or TRBD2 (5 bases each). Germline V gene sequence: CDR1 DFQATT, CDR2 SNEGSKA (reference sequence). This CDR3 is 13 amino acids long. Trimming shortened V by 6 bases and J by 6 bases, and 15 bases separated the two germline ends. CDR3 residues: CSAPTTGPNEQFF. The CDR3 DNA is TGCAGTGCGCCCACCACGGGGCCCAATGAGCAGTTCTTC.

The V and J genes are TRBV6-2 or TRBV6-3 and TRBJ2-5; D not certain. Trimming stripped 6 bases from V and 2 bases from J, with 10 bases between. The CDR3 loop spans 13 amino acids. Germline lookup yields CDR1 MNHEY and CDR2 SVGEGT. The CDR3 DNA reads TGTGCCAGCAGAGATGAACTACAAGAGACCCAGTACTTC. Encoded protein: CASRDELQETQYF.

The V and J genes are TRBV2 and TRBJ2-1, with a possible D match to TRBD1 (6 bases). Between the trimmed V and J ends, which lost 6 bases and 8 bases, there was a span of 17 bases. Germline V gene sequence: CDR1 SNHLY, CDR2 FYNNEI. The CDR3 contains 14 residues. CDR3 DNA: TGTGCCAGCAGCGCCCCGAAAGGGGGAGATGAGCAGTTCTTC. Its protein is CASSAPKGGDEQFF.

This clonotype has a handful of counts. The V call is TRBV19, the J call TRBJ2-5; 10 nucleotides agree with TRBD1. The length of the CDR3 is 13 residues. V was clipped by 5 bases and J by 5 bases; unmatched bases: 2. Germline CDR1 is LNHDA and CDR2 is SQIVND (reference sequence). CDR3 loop: CASSADRGETQYF. DNA for the CDR3: TGTGCCAGTAGTGCGGACAGGGGGGAGACCCAGTACTTC.

This clonotype was counted many times. The chain couples TRBV7-9 to TRBJ2-5; D not resolved. The V end lost 10 bases, the J end lost 0 bases, and 9 bases lay between the germline ends. This CDR3 comprises 12 residues. Germline CDR1 is SEHNR and CDR2 is FQNEAQ (reference sequence). CDR3 amino acids: CAKTPYQETQYF. The CDR3 DNA follows: TGTGCCAAGACCCCGTACCAAGAGACCCAGTACTTC.